The following is a T cell receptor (beta chain) sequence with its context. It lacks a known antigen. Base qualities are not provided; no much larger clone lies one nucleotide away. This sample stems from a study of blood T cells in healthy people across ages (dated by TCRdb to about 2015). About the full investigation: Template switching captured roughly one uniquely barcoded TCR beta cDNA molecule per two T cells in model experiments. Using deep sequencing normalized with unique cDNA molecular identifiers, the study measured how TCR beta repertoire diversity changes with age. Donors were grouped into four age groups: young (average 16 years), middle-aged (around 39), aged (approximately 67) and long-lived (just over 80). To avoid experimental bias, donors of different ages were randomly spread across the sequencing lanes. The study analyzed two additional independent replicas of 1 million unique cDNA reads from the same blood draw for two donors, one aged 18 to 30 and one aged 80 or older. General study outcomes and caveats: Bulk unsorted PBMC profiling prevented conclusive comparison of naive and antigen-experienced compartments. Estimates of total diversity based on one million sequenced T cells were considered lower bounds and underestimates. As age increased, observed TCR beta diversity per million T cells dropped in a roughly linear way, and a significant reduction was already evident by age 40. There was a strong correlation between observed TCR beta diversity and the percentage of naive T cells measured by flow cytometry. Compared with the aged group, the long-lived group had more naive CD4+ T cells, fewer expanded clones and increased TCR diversity, a pattern suggesting age selection. Donor CMV infection status was unknown, potentially confounding age-related changes in expanded clonotypes.

The library was obtained by 5' RACE. The sequencer listed for this sample is Illumina HiSeq 2500. A second PCR of roughly 6 to 12 cycles was performed with a sample-barcoded 5' primer and a J-beta primer mix. A template-switch 5' adaptor carrying 12 random nucleotides introduced a unique molecular identifier onto each TCR beta cDNA molecule. Each sample yielded at least 2.5 million CDR3-containing paired-end reads. First-strand cDNA was synthesized from all RNA with the Mint cDNA synthesis kit, primed by a TRBC-specific oligonucleotide. Following uracil-DNA glycosylase treatment, a first 18-cycle PCR with universal primers M1SS and BC2_uni_R was performed on all cDNA. Under the source paper's analysis protocol: For normalization, 1 million high-quality reads, each with a distinct molecular identifier, were randomly selected from each sample. Instead of being binned into consensus sequences, reads that shared molecular identifiers were thrown out. MiTCR, set to a Q25 quality threshold and the strictest error-elimination algorithm, was used for CDR3 identification, clonotype clustering and error correction. Lower-bound total TCR beta diversity was estimated with a nonparametric unseen species model using Euler transformation. Clones were called with MiXCR by TCRdb after fastp trimmed the public reads at Q25, and only in-frame beta chains were retained. Merged by CDR3 protein, the rows form single entries marked with the most common genes and DNA. What appears here as the V and J calls and clone size reflects TCRdb's work, not the paper's. This sample has 790,000 or so distinct CDR3 sequences in its table, and around 45% of those were observed once. The top ten hold 15% to 20% of the sample.

The donors were around 39 Caucasian individuals from Russia, aged 6 to 90 years, who were systemically healthy. Ten milliliters of peripheral blood were drawn from each donor into EDTA-treated Vacutainer tubes. PBMCs were isolated by Ficoll-Paque density-gradient centrifugation, with at least 7 million obtained per sample. Trizol reagent was used to extract total RNA from PBMCs, with at least 6 micrograms per sample. Naive CD45RAhigh/CD27high T cell percentages were measured by flow cytometry on a PBMC aliquot from every donor. The germline ends are 8 bases apart after V is trimmed by 4 bases and J by 0 bases. CDR1 and CDR2, per the germline V gene (reference sequence), are SGHNT and YYREEE. Counted from cysteine to phenylalanine, this CDR3 has 14 amino acids. The kept DNA is CDR3 alone, 42 bases in frame from the first base.

The clonotype was recovered from a man older than 75 in good health. This chain is built from TRBV5-4 and TRBJ2-4, with no D gene named confidently. Material: blood. The CDR3 region reads CASSPWTAKNIQYF. At the DNA level, the sequence is TGTGCCAGCAGCCCGTGGACAGCCAAAAACATTCAGTACTTC.